This entry lists 26 T cell receptor beta chains sequenced from one sample in a study of shared clonotypes between healthy human individuals. The table came from immunoSEQ multiplex PCR; TCRdb's copy has only in-frame clones and leaves some out. In the table there are more than 2 million clones, 93% of which are singletons. Naive CD8 cells, CD45RO-negative and positively selected for CCR7, excluded terminally differentiated effector memory CD45RA+ cells. Sequencing input: naive CD8+ T cells from PBMCs. All receptors derive from a young man in good health. Some clones in this sample may be carry-over from other donors' samples.

The rearrangement joins TRBV28 to TRBJ1-2; D ambiguous. Germline V CDR1 and CDR2: MDHEN, SYDVKM. V was shortened by 1 base and J by 6 bases, with 9 bases between the two germline ends. The CDR3 covers 13 residues. CDR3 nucleotides: TGTGCCAGCAGTTTATTCAGGTCGGATGGCTACACCTTC. Translation gives CASSLFRSDGYTF.

The chain employs TRBV7-3 and TRBJ2-7; TRBD2 is a possible D gene (5 bases). This CDR3 region has 15 residues. Germline-derived CDR1 and CDR2 are SGHTA and FQGTGA. Trimming pared 5 bases from V and 2 bases from J, leaving 16 bases between. This CDR3 reads CASSPLPGKPYEQYF. CDR3 DNA sequence: TGTGCCAGCAGCCCCCTACCCGGGAAACCCTACGAGCAGTACTTC.

Comments on this clone: The sample contains more than one DNA sequence encoding this CDR3. The chain uses TRBV9 and TRBJ1-1; TRBD1 might be the D (5 bases). CDR3 size: 12 residues. Germline V gives CDR1 SGDLS, CDR2 YYNGEE. V lost 3 bases and J 6 bases, leaving 9 bases between the germline ends. DNA for the CDR3: TGTGCCAGCAGCGGCCCGACAGCTGAAGCTTTCTTT. This encodes CASSGPTAEAFF.

The chain has TRBV10-3 and TRBJ2-1; 10 nucleotides align to TRBD2. Germline V gene data show CDR1 as ENHRY and CDR2 as SYGVKD. Trimming at V came to 5 bases and at J to 5 bases, leaving 3 bases not matched to a gene. This CDR3 comprises 14 residues. The CDR3 sequence is CAISTSGIHNEQFF. The DNA for the CDR3 is TGTGCCATCAGTACTAGCGGGATTCACAATGAGCAGTTCTTC.

V is TRBV7-6 and J is TRBJ1-1, with 7 bases fitting TRBD1. Losses at the gene ends were 4 bases for V and 4 bases for J; bases not matched to a gene: 9. CDR3 length: 15 amino acids. Germline CDR1 is SGHVS and CDR2 is FNYEAQ. The CDR3 loop is CASSSPGQSSTEAFF. The CDR3 nucleotides read TGTGCCAGCAGCTCACCGGGACAGTCGAGCACTGAAGCTTTCTTT.

V usage is TRBV7-9 and J usage is TRBJ1-2; D unclear. The CDR3 covers 14 residues. Per germline, CDR1 SEHNR and CDR2 FQNEAQ (reference sequence). V lost 1 base and J 3 bases, leaving 9 bases between the germline ends. CDR3 nucleotide sequence: TGTGCCAGCAGCTTAGGCGGCGAGCACTATGGCTACACCTTC. Translating gives CASSLGGEHYGYTF.

The chain is built from TRBV14 and TRBJ2-7; 14 nucleotides align to TRBD2. V was pared by 1 base and J by 6 bases, with 11 bases of the junction left unmatched. The germline CDR1 and CDR2 sequences are SGHDN and FVKESK. The CDR3 extends over 18 amino acids. CDR3 sequence: CASSQAKKRGLAGAEQYF. The CDR3 nucleotides read TGTGCCAGCAGCCAAGCTAAGAAAAGGGGACTAGCGGGAGCCGAGCAGTACTTC.

The chain joins TRBV30 to TRBJ2-1, with D unresolved. The CDR3 has 13 residues. The V gene lost 0 bases and the J gene lost 5 bases, with 8 bases spanning the gap. CDR1 is GTSNPN and CDR2 is SVGIG in the germline V gene (reference sequence). For the CDR3, the DNA is TGTGCCTGGAGTGTTTTTATAGACAATGAGCAGTTCTTC. Translation: CAWSVFIDNEQFF.

J is TRBJ1-2 and V is TRBV30; no firm D call. This CDR3 has 12 residues. V was cut by 3 bases and J by 2 bases, with 7 bases left in between. Germline V CDR1 and CDR2: GTSNPN, SVGIG (reference sequence). This chain's CDR3 is CAWRSANYGYTF. The CDR3 DNA sequence: TGTGCCTGGAGATCCGCGAACTATGGCTACACCTTC.

The rearrangement joins TRBV7-3 to TRBJ2-1, with 9 bases lining up with TRBD2. From germline, CDR1 is SGHTA and CDR2 FQGTGA. The V segment lost 3 bases and the J segment 8 bases; nucleotides outside the gene matches: 8. The CDR3 spans 15 residues. The CDR3 DNA reads TGTGCCAGCAGCTTTAGCGGGAGTAGTGGCGATGAGCAGTTCTTC. It codes for CASSFSGSSGDEQFF.

With respect to this clone: Other DNA sequences in the sample encode the same CDR3. The chain carries TRBV7-3 and TRBJ2-1, with D unresolved. The germline V and J ends were trimmed by 3 bases and 0 bases, with 9 bases remaining between them. CDR3 length: 15 amino acids. Germline V CDR1 and CDR2: SGHTA, FQGTGA. The CDR3 spells CASSLALSSYNEQFF. CDR3 sequence (DNA): TGTGCCAGCAGCTTGGCCCTTAGCTCCTACAATGAGCAGTTCTTC.

The rearrangement links TRBV2 to TRBJ2-7; 12 nucleotides align to TRBD2. The CDR3 covers 19 residues. With 3 bases clipped from V and 1 base from J, the junction kept 13 bases outside the gene matches. Germline V lookup: CDR1 SNHLY, CDR2 FYNNEI. Here the CDR3 DNA reads TGTGCCAGCAGTGATATTTGGTCTAGCGGGAGGGCCAGGTCCTACGAGCAGTACTTC. This encodes CASSDIWSSGRARSYEQYF.

CDR3 amino acids: CASSQGAGWNEQYF. In nucleotides, the CDR3 is TGTGCCAGCAGTCAGGGAGCGGGATGGAACGAGCAGTACTTC. The chain links TRBV4-2 to TRBJ2-7, with TRBD2 identical over 7 bases. The CDR3 loop spans 14 amino acids. V shed 6 bases, J shed 5 bases, and the junction held 10 bases outside the gene matches. The germline CDR1 and CDR2 sequences are LGHNA and YNFKEQ.

This clone was recorded once. This same CDR3 is encoded by further DNA sequences in the sample. The chain has TRBV4-3 and TRBJ1-1; D not resolved. The CDR3 totals 13 residues. V shed 1 base and J shed 0 bases, with 3 bases lying between them. Germline V gene data show CDR1 as LGHNA and CDR2 as YSLEER. The CDR3 region has the DNA TGCGCCAGCAGCCAAGGGATGAACACTGAAGCTTTCTTT. This translates into CASSQGMNTEAFF.

This chain links TRBV27 with TRBJ1-2, with a tentative D call TRBD1 (6 bases). The CDR3 contains 14 residues. V dropped 6 bases and J dropped 4 bases, with 15 bases sitting between them. Looked up from germline, CDR1 is MNHEY and CDR2 is SMNVEV (reference sequence). CDR3 in amino acids: CASSPTRTVYGYTF. The CDR3 DNA sequence: TGTGCCAGCAGCCCTACCCGGACAGTCTATGGCTACACCTTC.

About this clone: The sample holds other DNA sequences that translate to the same CDR3. This chain connects TRBV19 to TRBJ2-7; TRBD1 matches 12 bases. The germline V gene encodes CDR1 LNHDA and CDR2 SQIVND (reference sequence). The CDR3 totals 14 residues. V lost 4 bases and J lost 5; bases outside the gene matches: 3. The CDR3 DNA is TGTGCCAGTAGTACCCGGGACAGGGGGCACGAGCAGTACTTC. Protein: CASSTRDRGHEQYF. Full variable domain (rest looked up from reference TRBV19 and TRBJ2-7): DGGITQSPKYLFRKEGQNVTLSCEQNLNHDAMYWYRQDPGQGLRLIYYSQIVNDFQKGDIAEGYSVSREKKESFPLTVTSAQKNPTAFYLCASSTRDRGHEQYFGPGTRLTVT.

Of note for this clone: Other DNA variants within this sample encode the same CDR3. The V call is TRBV30, the J call TRBJ2-5; TRBD2 agrees at 14 bases. Trimming removed 3 bases from V and 5 bases from J; junction bases left unmatched: 11. The germline V gene encodes CDR1 GTSNPN and CDR2 SVGIG (reference sequence). This CDR3 is 17 amino acids long. CDR3 amino acids: CAWSPTPGLAGEETQYF. CDR3 sequence (DNA): TGTGCCTGGAGCCCCACCCCGGGACTAGCGGGAGAGGAGACCCAGTACTTC.

Here the CDR3 DNA reads TGTGCCAGCTCATTGGGACGTCGGATCAATGGAAACACCATATATTTT. The encoded protein is CASSLGRRINGNTIYF. This chain joins TRBV18 and TRBJ1-3; D perhaps matches TRBD1 (5 bases). CDR1 and CDR2 from the germline V gene are KGHSH and LQKENI. The CDR3 runs 16 residues. V shed 5 bases and J shed 3 bases, with 17 bases lying between them.

The genes are TRBV9 and TRBJ1-2; D is ambiguous. The CDR3 loop spans 15 amino acids. CDR1 is SGDLS, CDR2 YYNGEE, per germline. The ends were cut back, 0 bases at V and 4 bases at J, with 13 bases in the middle. In DNA, the CDR3 is TGTGCCAGCAGCGTAGGGTCCCCTGGGATCTATGGCTACACCTTC. Amino acid sequence: CASSVGSPGIYGYTF.

V is TRBV5-4 and J is TRBJ1-4; 8 nucleotides agree with TRBD1. Losses at the gene ends were 2 bases for V and 7 bases for J; bases not matched to a gene: 4. Per the germline V gene, CDR1 is SGHNT and CDR2 is YYREEE (reference sequence). The CDR3 has 14 amino acids. As DNA, the CDR3 is TGTGCCAGCAGCTTCGGACAGGGTGGTGAAAAACTGTTTTTT. Translation: CASSFGQGGEKLFF.

The J gene is TRBJ1-1, the V gene TRBV7-8, with D possibly TRBD1 on 5 matching bases. V lost 5 bases, J lost 1 base, and 17 bases lay in between. Germline V gives CDR1 SGHVS, CDR2 FQNEAQ. The CDR3 runs 16 residues. CDR3: CASSADAGTENTEAFF. The CDR3 DNA sequence: TGTGCCAGCAGCGCAGACGCGGGGACGGAGAACACTGAAGCTTTCTTT.

The chain carries TRBV2 and TRBJ2-3; 7 bases fit TRBD1. There are 14 residues in the CDR3. Germline CDR1 and CDR2: SNHLY and FYNNEI. Losses at the gene ends were 5 bases for V and 4 bases for J; bases not matched to a gene: 6. CDR3 DNA sequence: TGTGCCAGCAGTACGGACAGGCGAGCAGATACGCAGTATTTT. This codes for CASSTDRRADTQYF.

The chain employs TRBV29-1 and TRBJ1-2; TRBD1 might be the D (5 bases). Germline values: CDR1 SQVTM, CDR2 ANQGSEA. The V gene lost 6 bases and the J gene lost 8 bases, with 22 bases spanning the gap. This CDR3 has 14 amino acids. CDR3 DNA sequence: TGCAGCGTCCTAACTCCGGGACCCAAAGGGGGCTACACCTTC. It specifies CSVLTPGPKGGYTF.

With respect to this clone: Other DNA sequences in this sample translate to the same CDR3. V is TRBV5-1 and J is TRBJ1-1; unclear D gene. Germline V lookup: CDR1 SGHRS, CDR2 YFSETQ. V gave up 4 bases and J gave up 1 base, with 8 bases separating them. The CDR3 has 13 amino acids. CDR3 residues: CASSPSPNTEAFF. The CDR3 DNA reads as TGCGCCAGCAGCCCGAGTCCGAACACTGAAGCTTTCTTT.

The gene calls are TRBV9 and TRBJ2-2; TRBD1 aligns across 8 bases. There are 15 residues in the CDR3. Germline CDR1 SGDLS, CDR2 YYNGEE. V trimming: 2 bases; J trimming: 7 bases; junction bases outside the gene matches: 7. The CDR3 is CASSVGQGAIGELFF. CDR3 nucleotide sequence: TGTGCCAGCAGCGTTGGGCAGGGGGCTATCGGGGAGCTGTTTTTT.

The J gene is TRBJ1-2, the V gene TRBV10-3, with D perhaps TRBD1 (6 bases). V was cut by 4 bases and J by 3 bases, with 15 bases left in between. This CDR3 is built from 15 residues. Germline V gene lookup returns CDR1 ENHRY and CDR2 SYGVKD. This CDR3 is CAISGDIQGYYGYTF. DNA for the CDR3: TGTGCCATCAGTGGAGACATACAGGGCTACTATGGCTACACCTTC.